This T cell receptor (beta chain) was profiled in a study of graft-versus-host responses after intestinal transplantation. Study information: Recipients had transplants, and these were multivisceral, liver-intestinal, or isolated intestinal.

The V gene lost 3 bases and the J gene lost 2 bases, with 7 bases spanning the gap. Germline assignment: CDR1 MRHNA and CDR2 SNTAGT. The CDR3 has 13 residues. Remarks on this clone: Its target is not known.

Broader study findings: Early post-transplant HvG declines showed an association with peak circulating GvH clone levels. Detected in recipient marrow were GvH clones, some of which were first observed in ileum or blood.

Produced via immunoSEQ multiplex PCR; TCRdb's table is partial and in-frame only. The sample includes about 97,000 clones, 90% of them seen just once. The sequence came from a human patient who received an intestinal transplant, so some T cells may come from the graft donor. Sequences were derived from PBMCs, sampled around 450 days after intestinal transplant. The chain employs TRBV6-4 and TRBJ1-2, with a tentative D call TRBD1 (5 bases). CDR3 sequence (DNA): TGTGCCAGCAGTGAGGGGGGGAACTATGGCTACACCTTC. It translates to CASSEGGNYGYTF.